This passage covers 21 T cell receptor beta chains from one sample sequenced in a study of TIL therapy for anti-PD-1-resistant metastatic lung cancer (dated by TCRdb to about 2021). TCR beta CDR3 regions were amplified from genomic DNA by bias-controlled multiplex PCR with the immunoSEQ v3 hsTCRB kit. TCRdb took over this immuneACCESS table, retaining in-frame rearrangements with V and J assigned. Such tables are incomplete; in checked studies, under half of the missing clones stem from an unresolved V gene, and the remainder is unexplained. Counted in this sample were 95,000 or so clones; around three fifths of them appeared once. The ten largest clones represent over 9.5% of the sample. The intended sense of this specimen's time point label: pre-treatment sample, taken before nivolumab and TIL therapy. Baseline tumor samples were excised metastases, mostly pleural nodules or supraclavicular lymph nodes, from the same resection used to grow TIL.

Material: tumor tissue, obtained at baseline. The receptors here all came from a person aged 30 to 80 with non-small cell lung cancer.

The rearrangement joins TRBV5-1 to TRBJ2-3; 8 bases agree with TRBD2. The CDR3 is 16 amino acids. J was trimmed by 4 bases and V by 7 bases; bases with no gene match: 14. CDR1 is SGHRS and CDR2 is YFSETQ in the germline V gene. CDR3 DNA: TGCGCCAGCCAGGCCGACAAGGGACTAGTGGCAGATACGCAGTATTTT. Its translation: CASQADKGLVADTQYF.

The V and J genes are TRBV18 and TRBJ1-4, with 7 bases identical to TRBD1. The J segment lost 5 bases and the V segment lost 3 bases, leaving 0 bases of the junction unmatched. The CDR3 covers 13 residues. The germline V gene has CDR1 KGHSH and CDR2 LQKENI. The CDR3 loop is CASSPGQNEKLFF. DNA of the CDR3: TGTGCCAGCTCACCGGGACAGAATGAAAAACTGTTTTTT.

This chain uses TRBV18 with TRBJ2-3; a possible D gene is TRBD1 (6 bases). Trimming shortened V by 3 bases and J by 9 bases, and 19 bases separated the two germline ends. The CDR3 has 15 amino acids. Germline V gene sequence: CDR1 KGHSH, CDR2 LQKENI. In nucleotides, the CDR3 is TGTGCCAGCTCACCTGTGGGGGCCCGAAGTAGCACGCAGTATTTT. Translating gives CASSPVGARSSTQYF.

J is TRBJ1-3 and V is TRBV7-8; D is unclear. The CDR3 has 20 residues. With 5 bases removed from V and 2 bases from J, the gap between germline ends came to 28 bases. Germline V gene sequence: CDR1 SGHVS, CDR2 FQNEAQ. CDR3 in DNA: TGTGCCAGCAGCCAATCAGGAGGCCGCTTCGCCGCAACCCCTGGAAACACCATATATTTT. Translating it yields CASSQSGGRFAATPGNTIYF.

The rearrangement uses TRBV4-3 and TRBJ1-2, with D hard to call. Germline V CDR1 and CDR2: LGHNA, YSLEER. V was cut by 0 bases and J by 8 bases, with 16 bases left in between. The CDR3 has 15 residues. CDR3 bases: TGCGCCAGCAGCCAAGATCTTAACCCGAAGGCAGGCTACACCTTC. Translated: CASSQDLNPKAGYTF.

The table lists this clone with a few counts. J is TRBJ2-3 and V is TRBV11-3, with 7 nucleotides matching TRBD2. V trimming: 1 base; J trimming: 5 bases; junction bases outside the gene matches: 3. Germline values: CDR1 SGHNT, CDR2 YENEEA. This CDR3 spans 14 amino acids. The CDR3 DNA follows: TGTGCCAGCAGCTTAGGGGGGGGAGTAGATACGCAGTATTTT. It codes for CASSLGGGVDTQYF.

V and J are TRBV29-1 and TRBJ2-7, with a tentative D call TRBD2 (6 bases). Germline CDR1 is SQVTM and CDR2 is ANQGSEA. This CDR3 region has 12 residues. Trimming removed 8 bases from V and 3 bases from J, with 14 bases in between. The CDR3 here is CSYRGGNYEQYF. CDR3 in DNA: TGCAGCTACCGGGGCGGGAACTACGAGCAGTACTTC.

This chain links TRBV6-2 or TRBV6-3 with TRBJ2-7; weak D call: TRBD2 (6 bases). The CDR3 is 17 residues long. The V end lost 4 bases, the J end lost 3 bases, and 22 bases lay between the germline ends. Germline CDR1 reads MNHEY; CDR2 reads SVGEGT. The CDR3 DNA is TGTGCCAGCAGTTCCCGCCCCGGGGCGGGAAGCAACTACGAGCAGTACTTC. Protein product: CASSSRPGAGSNYEQYF.

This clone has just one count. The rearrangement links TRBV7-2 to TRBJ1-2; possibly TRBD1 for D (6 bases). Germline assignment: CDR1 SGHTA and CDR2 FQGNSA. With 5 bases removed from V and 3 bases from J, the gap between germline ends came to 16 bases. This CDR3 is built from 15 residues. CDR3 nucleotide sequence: TGTGCCAGCAGCCCTCGGACAGAACAATACTATGGCTACACCTTC. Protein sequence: CASSPRTEQYYGYTF.

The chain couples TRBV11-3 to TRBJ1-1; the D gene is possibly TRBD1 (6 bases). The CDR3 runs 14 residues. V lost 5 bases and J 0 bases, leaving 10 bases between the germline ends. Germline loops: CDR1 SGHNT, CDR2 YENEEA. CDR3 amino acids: CASSRGDMNTEAFF. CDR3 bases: TGTGCCAGCAGCCGGGGGGACATGAACACTGAAGCTTTCTTT.

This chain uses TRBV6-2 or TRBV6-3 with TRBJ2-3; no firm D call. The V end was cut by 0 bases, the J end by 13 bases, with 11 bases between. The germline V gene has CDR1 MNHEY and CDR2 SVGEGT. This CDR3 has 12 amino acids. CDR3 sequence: CASSYSNPRKYF. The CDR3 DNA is TGTGCCAGCAGTTACTCAAACCCCCGAAAGTATTTT.

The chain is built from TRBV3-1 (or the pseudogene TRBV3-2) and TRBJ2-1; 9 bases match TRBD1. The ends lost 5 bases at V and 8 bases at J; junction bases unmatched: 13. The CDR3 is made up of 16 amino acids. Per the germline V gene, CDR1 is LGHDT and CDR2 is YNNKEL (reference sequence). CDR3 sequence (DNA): TGTGCCAGCAGCTCCCATAGGACAGGGGAATACGATGAGCAGTTCTTC. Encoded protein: CASSSHRTGEYDEQFF.

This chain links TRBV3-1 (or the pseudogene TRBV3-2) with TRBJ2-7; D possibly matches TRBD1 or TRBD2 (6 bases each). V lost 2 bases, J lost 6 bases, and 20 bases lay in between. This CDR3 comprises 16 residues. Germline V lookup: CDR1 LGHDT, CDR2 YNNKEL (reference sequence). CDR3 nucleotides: TGTGCCAGCAGCCAAAGGGGGGCAGGGGAATTGGCCGAGCAGTACTTC. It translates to CASSQRGAGELAEQYF.

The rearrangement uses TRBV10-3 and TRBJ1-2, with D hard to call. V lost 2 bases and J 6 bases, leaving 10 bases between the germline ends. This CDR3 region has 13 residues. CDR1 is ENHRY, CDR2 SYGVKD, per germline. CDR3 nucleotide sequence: TGTGCCATCAGTGAGCGGGGATACGATGGCTACACCTTC. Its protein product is CAISERGYDGYTF.

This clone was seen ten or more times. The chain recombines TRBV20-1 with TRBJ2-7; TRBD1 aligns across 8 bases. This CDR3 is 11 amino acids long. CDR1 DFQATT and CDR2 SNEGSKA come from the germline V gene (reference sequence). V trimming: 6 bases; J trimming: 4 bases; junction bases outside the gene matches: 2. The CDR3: CSARQGYEQYF. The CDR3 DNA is TGCAGTGCCCGACAGGGGTACGAGCAGTACTTC.

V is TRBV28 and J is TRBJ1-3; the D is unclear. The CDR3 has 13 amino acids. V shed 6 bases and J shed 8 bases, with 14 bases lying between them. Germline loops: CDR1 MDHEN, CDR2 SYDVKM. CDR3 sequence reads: CASRGNLADTIYF. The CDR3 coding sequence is TGTGCCAGCAGAGGAAACCTCGCGGACACCATATATTTT.

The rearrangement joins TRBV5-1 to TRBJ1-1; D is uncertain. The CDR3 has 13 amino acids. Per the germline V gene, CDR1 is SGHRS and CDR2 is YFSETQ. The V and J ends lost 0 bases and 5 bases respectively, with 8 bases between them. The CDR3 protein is CASSLVSETEAFF. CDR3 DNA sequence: TGCGCCAGCAGCTTGGTTAGTGAAACTGAAGCTTTCTTT.

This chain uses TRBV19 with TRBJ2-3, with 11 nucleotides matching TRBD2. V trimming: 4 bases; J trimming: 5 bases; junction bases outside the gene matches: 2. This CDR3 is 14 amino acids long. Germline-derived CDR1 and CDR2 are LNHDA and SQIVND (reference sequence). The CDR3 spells CASSTSGGQDTQYF. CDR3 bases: TGTGCCAGTAGTACTAGCGGGGGGCAAGATACGCAGTATTTT.

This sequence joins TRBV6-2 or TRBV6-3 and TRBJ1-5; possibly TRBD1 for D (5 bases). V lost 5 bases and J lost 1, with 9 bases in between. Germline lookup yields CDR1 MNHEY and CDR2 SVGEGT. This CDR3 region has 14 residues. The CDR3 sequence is CASSGDYSNQPQHF. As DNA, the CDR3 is TGTGCCAGCAGTGGGGACTACAGCAATCAGCCCCAGCATTTT.

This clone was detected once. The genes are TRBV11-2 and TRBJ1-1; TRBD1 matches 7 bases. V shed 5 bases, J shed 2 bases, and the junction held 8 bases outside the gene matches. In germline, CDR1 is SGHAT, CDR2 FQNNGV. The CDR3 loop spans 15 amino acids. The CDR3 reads CASSKTGTVNTEAFF. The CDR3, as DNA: TGTGCCAGCAGCAAGACCGGGACAGTTAACACTGAAGCTTTCTTT. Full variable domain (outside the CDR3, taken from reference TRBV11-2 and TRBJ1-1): EAGVAQSPRYKIIEKRQSVAFWCNPISGHATLYWYQQILGQGPKLLIQFQNNGVVDDSQLPKDRFSAERLKGVDSTLKIQPAKLEDSAVYLCASSKTGTVNTEAFFGQGTRLTVV.

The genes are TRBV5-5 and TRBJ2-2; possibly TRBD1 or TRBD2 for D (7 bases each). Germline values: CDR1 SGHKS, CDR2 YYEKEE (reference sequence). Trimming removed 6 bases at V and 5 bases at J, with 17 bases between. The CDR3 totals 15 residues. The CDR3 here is CASTARGGETGELFF. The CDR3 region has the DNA TGTGCCAGCACCGCCAGGGGGGGGGAAACCGGGGAGCTGTTTTTT.